This T cell receptor beta chain was obtained from a study of shared clonotypes between healthy human individuals. The protocol was immunoSEQ multiplex PCR, while the TCRdb copy is restricted to in-frame clones and leaves out a portion. The profile covers more than 2 million clones, with approximately 96% appearing a single time and 0.1% to 0.15% taken by the ten largest. The CDR3 contains 14 residues. Trimming removed 1 base from V and 7 bases from J; junction bases left unmatched: 7. Per the germline V gene, CDR1 is SGHRS and CDR2 is YFSETQ. The sample consisted of naive CD4+ T cells sorted from blood. Subset given: CD45RA+ positively selected. The chain links TRBV5-1 to TRBJ2-5, with TRBD1 matching 7 bases. The receptor comes from a man aged 18 to 30 in good health. CDR3 loop: CASSLSTGFGTQYF. The CDR3 coding sequence is TGCGCCAGCAGCTTGTCGACAGGGTTTGGGACCCAGTACTTC.